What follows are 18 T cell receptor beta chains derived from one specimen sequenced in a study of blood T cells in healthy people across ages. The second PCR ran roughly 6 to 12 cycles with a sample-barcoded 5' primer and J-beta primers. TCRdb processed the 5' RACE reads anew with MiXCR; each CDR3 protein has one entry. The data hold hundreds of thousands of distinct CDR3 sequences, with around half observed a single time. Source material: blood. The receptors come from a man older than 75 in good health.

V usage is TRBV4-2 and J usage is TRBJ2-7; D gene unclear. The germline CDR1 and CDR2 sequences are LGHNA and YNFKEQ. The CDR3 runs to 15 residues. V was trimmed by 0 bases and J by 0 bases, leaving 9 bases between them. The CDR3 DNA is TGTGCCAGCAGCCAAGATCTTGGGGACTCCTACGAGCAGTACTTC. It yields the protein CASSQDLGDSYEQYF.

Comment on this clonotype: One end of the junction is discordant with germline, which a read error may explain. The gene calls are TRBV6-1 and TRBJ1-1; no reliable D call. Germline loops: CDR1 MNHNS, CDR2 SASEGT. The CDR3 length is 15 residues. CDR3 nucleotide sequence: TGCGCCAGCAGTGAACGAAGAGGGCTGGGCACTGAAGCTTTCTTT. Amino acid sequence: CASSERRGLGTEAFF.

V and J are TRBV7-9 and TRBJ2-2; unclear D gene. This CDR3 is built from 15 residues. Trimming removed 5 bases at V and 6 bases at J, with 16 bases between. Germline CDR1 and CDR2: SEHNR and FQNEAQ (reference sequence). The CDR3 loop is CASSAQSMVPGELFF. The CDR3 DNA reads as TGTGCCAGCAGCGCCCAAAGTATGGTTCCCGGGGAGCTGTTTTTT.

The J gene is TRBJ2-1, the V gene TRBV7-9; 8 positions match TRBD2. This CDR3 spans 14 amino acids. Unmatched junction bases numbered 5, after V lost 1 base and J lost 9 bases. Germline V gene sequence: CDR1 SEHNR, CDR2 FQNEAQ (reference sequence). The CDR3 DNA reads TGTGCCAGCAGCTTAGTTTACCGGGAGGGTGAGCAGTTCTTC. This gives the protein CASSLVYREGEQFF.

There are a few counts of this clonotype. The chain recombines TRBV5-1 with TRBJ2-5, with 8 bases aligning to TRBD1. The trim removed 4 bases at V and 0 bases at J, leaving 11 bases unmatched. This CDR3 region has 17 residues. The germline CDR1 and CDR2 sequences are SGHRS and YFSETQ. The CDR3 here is CASSLGPGGADQETQYF. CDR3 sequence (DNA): TGCGCCAGCAGCCTCGGGCCAGGGGGCGCTGACCAAGAGACCCAGTACTTC.

CDR3 protein: CASSRTSGNEQFF. CDR3 DNA: TGTGCCAGCAGCCGGACTAGCGGGAATGAGCAGTTCTTC. The chain recombines TRBV6-6 with TRBJ2-1, with 11 nucleotides matching TRBD2. The V segment lost 6 bases and the J segment 7 bases; nucleotides outside the gene matches: 2. Looked up from germline, CDR1 is MNHNY and CDR2 is SVGAGI (reference sequence). The CDR3 loop spans 13 amino acids.

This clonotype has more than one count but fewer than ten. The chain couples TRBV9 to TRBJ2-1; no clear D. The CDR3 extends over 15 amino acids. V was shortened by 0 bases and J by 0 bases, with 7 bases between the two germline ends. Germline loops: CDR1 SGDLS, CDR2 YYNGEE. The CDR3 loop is CASSVEGNSYNEQFF. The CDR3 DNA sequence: TGTGCCAGCAGCGTAGAGGGAAACTCCTACAATGAGCAGTTCTTC.

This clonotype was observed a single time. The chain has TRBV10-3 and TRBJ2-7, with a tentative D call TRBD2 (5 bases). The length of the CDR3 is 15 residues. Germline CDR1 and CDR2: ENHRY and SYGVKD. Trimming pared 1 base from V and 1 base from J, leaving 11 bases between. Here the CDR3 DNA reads TGTGCCATCAGTGAGTTCGGACTTGCATCCTACGAGCAGTACTTC. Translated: CAISEFGLASYEQYF.

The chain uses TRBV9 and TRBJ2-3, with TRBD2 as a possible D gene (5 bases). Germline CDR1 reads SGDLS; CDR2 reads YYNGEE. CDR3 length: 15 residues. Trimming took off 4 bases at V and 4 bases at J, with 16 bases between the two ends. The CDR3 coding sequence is TGTGCCAGCAGCCTCCACGAGGTGAGGGCAGATACGCAGTATTTT. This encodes CASSLHEVRADTQYF.

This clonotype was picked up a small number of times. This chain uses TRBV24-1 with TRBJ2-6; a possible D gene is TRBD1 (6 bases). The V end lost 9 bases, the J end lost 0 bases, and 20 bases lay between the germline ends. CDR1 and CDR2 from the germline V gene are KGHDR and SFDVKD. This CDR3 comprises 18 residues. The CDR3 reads CATEWRRGFLSGANVLTF. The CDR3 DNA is TGTGCCACCGAATGGCGAAGGGGGTTCCTCTCTGGGGCCAACGTCCTGACTTTC.

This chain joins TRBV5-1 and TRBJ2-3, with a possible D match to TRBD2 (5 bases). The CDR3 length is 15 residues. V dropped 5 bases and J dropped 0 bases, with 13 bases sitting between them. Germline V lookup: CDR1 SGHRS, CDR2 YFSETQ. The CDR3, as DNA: TGCGCCAGCAGGAAAGAAGCGGATAGCACAGATACGCAGTATTTT. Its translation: CASRKEADSTDTQYF.

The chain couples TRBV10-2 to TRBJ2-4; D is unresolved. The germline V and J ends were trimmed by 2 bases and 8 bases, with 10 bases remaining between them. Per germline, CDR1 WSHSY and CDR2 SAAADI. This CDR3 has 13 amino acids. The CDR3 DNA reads TGCGCCAGCAGTGAGGTACCGCGGTACATTCAGTACTTC. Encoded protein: CASSEVPRYIQYF.

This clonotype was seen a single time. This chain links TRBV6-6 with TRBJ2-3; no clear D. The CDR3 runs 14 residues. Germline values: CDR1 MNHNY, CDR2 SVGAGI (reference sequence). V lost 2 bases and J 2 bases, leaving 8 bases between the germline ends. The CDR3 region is CASSYPAITDTQYF. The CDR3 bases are TGTGCCAGCAGTTACCCCGCCATCACAGATACGCAGTATTTT.

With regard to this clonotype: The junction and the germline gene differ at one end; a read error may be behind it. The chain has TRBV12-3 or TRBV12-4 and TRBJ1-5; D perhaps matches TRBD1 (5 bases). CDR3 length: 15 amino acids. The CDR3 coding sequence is TGTGCCAGCAGCCCGACGGGGGGGAGCAATCGGCCCCAGCATTTT. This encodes CASSPTGGSNRPQHF.

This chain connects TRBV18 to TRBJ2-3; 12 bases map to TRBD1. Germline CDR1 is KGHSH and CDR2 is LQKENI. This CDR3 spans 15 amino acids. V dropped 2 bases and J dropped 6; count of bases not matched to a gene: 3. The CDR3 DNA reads TGTGCCAGCTCACCAGGGACAGGGGGCCGGGATACGCAGTATTTT. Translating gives CASSPGTGGRDTQYF.

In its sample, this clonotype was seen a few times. The CDR3 DNA reads as TGCGCCAGCAGCCCCCGTGGGGGGCCCCGTGGGGAGACCCAGTACTTC. Amino acid sequence: CASSPRGGPRGETQYF. V usage is TRBV4-3 and J usage is TRBJ2-5; D possibly matches TRBD1 or TRBD2 (6 bases each). Trimming removed 4 bases at V and 5 bases at J, with 20 bases between. Germline CDR1 reads LGHNA; CDR2 reads YSLEER. The length of the CDR3 is 16 residues.

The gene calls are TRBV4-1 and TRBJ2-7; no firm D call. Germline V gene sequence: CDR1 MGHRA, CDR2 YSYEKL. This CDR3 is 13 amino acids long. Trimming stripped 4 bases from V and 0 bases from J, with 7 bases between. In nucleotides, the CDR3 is TGCGCCAGCAGCCGCTCGTTCTCCTACGAGCAGTACTTC. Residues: CASSRSFSYEQYF.

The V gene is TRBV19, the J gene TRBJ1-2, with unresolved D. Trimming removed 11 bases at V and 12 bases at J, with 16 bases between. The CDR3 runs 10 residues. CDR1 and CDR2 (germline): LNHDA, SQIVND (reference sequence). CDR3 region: CAAGGPVDTF. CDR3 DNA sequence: TGTGCCGCCGGTGGACCGGTTGACACCTTC.